Listed below are T cell receptor beta chains from one sample, sequenced in a study of T cell responses to AZD1222 COVID-19 vaccine. Using immunoSEQ multiplex PCR, the repertoire was profiled, and TCRdb retains in-frame clones only, with some absent. The sample lists some 93,000 clones, approximately 87% occurring once. This specimen consisted of peripheral blood, obtained 28 days after the second AZD1222 dose. The receptors derive from an adult who received the AZD1222 COVID-19 vaccine. CDR3s leave out the opening cysteine and the closing phenylalanine or tryptophan. A D gene is named only where the DNA matches it firmly.

V gene	J gene	D gene	CDR3 protein
TRBV7-2	TRBJ1-1	NA	ASSLAGSYTEAF
TRBV9	TRBJ1-3	NA	ASSRAESTIY
TRBV4-2	TRBJ1-6	TRBD1	ASSQQDRDTSPLH
TRBV27	TRBJ1-5	TRBD1	ASRPGDRGLDQPQH
TRBV11-3	TRBJ1-1	NA	ASSSSQGEAF
TRBV6-1	TRBJ2-7	TRBD2	ASSEFGLAAGYEQY
TRBV25-1	TRBJ2-3	NA	ASSVPRPQRTDTQY
TRBV9	TRBJ1-4	NA	ASSVQGAGGEKLF
TRBV4-3	TRBJ1-2	NA	ASRGEGDYGYT
TRBV5-5	TRBJ2-1	NA	ASTPDGNEQF
TRBV5-5	TRBJ2-5	NA	ASSPWVQETQY
TRBV28	TRBJ2-6	TRBD1	ASSLDRGMGANVLT
TRBV29-1	TRBJ2-5	NA	SVDSAGGETQY
TRBV28	TRBJ2-4	NA	ASSPSIAKNIQY
TRBV5-6	TRBJ1-5	NA	ASTRRDSNQPQH
TRBV11-3	TRBJ2-6	TRBD1	ASTRPGQGTGANVLT
TRBV30	TRBJ1-3	NA	AWMTGYGNTIY
TRBV6-2/TRBV6-3	TRBJ1-5	TRBD1	ASSSHPDRVNQPQH
TRBV19	TRBJ1-4	TRBD1	ASSAPLRDRGPNEKLF
TRBV28	TRBJ1-5	NA	ASSSDSNQPQH
TRBV15	TRBJ2-7	NA	ATSGGGQGGHEQY
TRBV19	TRBJ2-5	TRBD2	ASRGTSGVEY
TRBV6-4	TRBJ1-6	NA	ASSDFMGSPLH
TRBV7-2	TRBJ2-7	NA	ASSLMGQGHEQY
TRBV10-2	TRBJ1-5	NA	ASTAYSNQPQH
TRBV4-3	TRBJ2-7	NA	ASSQDVTDSYEQY
TRBV6-5	TRBJ1-5	NA	ASGGGADQPQH
TRBV11-3	TRBJ2-3	NA	ASSPHSWGPSTDTQY
TRBV6-6	TRBJ2-7	TRBD2	ASSPISGRASYEQY
TRBV15	TRBJ2-2	TRBD1	ATSRDVGTGVRAGELF
TRBV5-1	TRBJ2-3	TRBD2	ASSGGLAATDTQY
TRBV3-1/TRBV3-2	TRBJ2-3	NA	ASSQGGLSTDTQY
TRBV5-4	TRBJ2-5	TRBD2	ASSPSGGAVLETQY
TRBV27	TRBJ2-7	TRBD2	ASSSPPGTSGNYYEQY
TRBV5-1	TRBJ1-1	NA	ASSPVEVGTEAF
TRBV30	TRBJ1-5	NA	AWSKGQPQH
TRBV12-3/TRBV12-4	TRBJ1-1	TRBD1	ASSRRGNGAF
TRBV11-2	TRBJ2-7	NA	ASSIYSYEQY
TRBV2	TRBJ2-2	NA	ASGEGGAGELF
TRBV7-2	TRBJ2-2	NA	ASRDPGRTNTGELF
TRBV5-4	TRBJ1-4	NA	ASSPDKTTNEKLF